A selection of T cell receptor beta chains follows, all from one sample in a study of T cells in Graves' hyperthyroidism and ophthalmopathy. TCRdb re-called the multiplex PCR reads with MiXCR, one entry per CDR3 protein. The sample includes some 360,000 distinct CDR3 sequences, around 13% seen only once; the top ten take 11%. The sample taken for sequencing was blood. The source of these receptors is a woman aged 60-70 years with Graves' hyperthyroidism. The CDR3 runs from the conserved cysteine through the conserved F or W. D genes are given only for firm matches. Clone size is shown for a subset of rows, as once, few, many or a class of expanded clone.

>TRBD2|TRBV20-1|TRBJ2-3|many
CSARLAETRDTQYF
TGCAGTGCTAGACTAGCGGAGACGAGGGATACGCAGTATTTT
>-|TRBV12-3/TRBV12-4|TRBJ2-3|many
CASSTGDTQYF
TGTGCCAGCAGTACCGGGGATACGCAGTATTTT
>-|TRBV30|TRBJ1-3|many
CAWSSGNTIYF
TGTGCCTGGAGTTCAGGAAACACCATATATTTT
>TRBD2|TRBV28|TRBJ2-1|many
CASSAAGTSGKNEQFF
TGTGCCAGCAGTGCTGCCGGGACTAGCGGGAAAAACGAGCAGTTCTTC
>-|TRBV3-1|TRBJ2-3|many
CASSQDGRTTQYF
TGTGCCAGCAGCCAAGATGGACGGACTACGCAGTATTTT
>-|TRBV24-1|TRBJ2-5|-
CATSDYEETQYF
TGTGCCACCAGTGACTATGAAGAGACCCAGTACTTC
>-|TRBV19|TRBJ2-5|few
CASSIDLLRDRQETQYF
TGTGCCAGTAGTATAGATCTTCTCCGGGACCGCCAAGAGACCCAGTACTTC
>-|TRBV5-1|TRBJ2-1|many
CASSLADQLGNEQFF
TGCGCCAGCAGCTTGGCCGATCAGCTAGGCAATGAGCAGTTCTTC
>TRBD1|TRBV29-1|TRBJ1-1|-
CSVHTGVTEAFF
TGCAGCGTGCACACAGGGGTCACTGAAGCTTTCTTT
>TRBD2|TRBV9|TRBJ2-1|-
CASSVDRLAGGLGEQFF
TGTGCCAGCAGCGTAGATCGTCTAGCGGGAGGGCTCGGTGAGCAGTTCTTC
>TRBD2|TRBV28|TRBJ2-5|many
CASSLLFGGVGGQETQYF
TGTGCCAGCAGCCTACTCTTCGGGGGGGTGGGAGGACAAGAGACCCAGTACTTC
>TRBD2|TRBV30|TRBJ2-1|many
CAWRQTSGAYNEQFF
TGTGCCTGGAGGCAAACTAGCGGGGCCTACAATGAGCAGTTCTTC
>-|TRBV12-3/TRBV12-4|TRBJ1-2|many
CASSRTGRANYGYTF
TGTGCCAGCAGCCGTACGGGCCGAGCTAACTATGGCTACACCTTC
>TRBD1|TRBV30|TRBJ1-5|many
CAWGTGTGRHQPQHF
TGTGCCTGGGGAACCGGGACAGGACGTCATCAGCCCCAGCATTTT
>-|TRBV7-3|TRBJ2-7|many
CASSSSRVEQYF
TGTGCCAGCAGCAGTAGTAGGGTCGAGCAGTACTTC
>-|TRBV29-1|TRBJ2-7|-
CSVEDTLPNGRQYF
TGCAGCGTTGAAGATACCCTCCCCAACGGCCGGCAGTACTTC
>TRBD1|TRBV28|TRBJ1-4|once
CASSDRDRGQEKLFF
TGTGCCAGCAGTGACCGGGACAGGGGGCAAGAAAAACTGTTTTTT
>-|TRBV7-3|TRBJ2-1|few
CASSHGLNEQFF
TGTGCCAGCAGCCACGGACTCAATGAGCAGTTCTTC
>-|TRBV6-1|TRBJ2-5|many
CASSQSGPWTGETQYF
TGTGCCAGCTCCCAATCGGGGCCTTGGACGGGAGAGACCCAGTACTTC
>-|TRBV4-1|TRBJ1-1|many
CASSQPTGRNTEAFF
TGCGCCAGCAGCCAACCTACAGGGAGGAACACTGAAGCTTTCTTT
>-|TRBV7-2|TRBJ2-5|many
CASSLGGDGGETQYF
TGTGCCAGCAGCTTAGGAGGGGACGGGGGAGAGACCCAGTACTTC
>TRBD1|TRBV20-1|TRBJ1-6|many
CSATGQGSSYNSPLHF
TGCAGTGCGACCGGACAGGGGAGCTCCTATAATTCACCCCTCCACTTT
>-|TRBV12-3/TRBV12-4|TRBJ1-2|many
CASSRREGSYGYTF
TGTGCCAGCAGCCGGCGCGAGGGCAGCTATGGCTACACCTTC
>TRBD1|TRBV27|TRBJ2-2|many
CASSSGTGGNTGELFF
TGTGCCAGCAGTTCGGGGACAGGGGGCAACACCGGGGAGCTGTTTTTT
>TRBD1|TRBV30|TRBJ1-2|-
CAWSPRGTADFYGYTF
TGTGCCTGGAGTCCTAGAGGGACAGCCGACTTCTATGGCTACACCTTC
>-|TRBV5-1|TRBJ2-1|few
CASSLTTQGHNEQFF
TGCGCCAGCAGCTTGACCACACAAGGCCACAATGAGCAGTTCTTC
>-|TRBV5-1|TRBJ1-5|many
CASSLVGDSNQPQHF
TGCGCCAGCAGCTTGGTGGGGGATAGCAATCAGCCCCAGCATTTT
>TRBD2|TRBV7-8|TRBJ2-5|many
CASSLTTSGDQETQYF
TGTGCCAGCAGCTTAACGACTAGCGGGGACCAAGAGACCCAGTACTTC
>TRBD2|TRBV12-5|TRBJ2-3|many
CASGLSFSGRPSGEDTQYF
TGTGCTAGTGGTTTGAGTTTCAGCGGGAGGCCCTCCGGGGAAGATACGCAGTATTTT
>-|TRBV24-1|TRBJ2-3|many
CATSDFVSSVEDTQYF
TGTGCCACCAGTGATTTCGTAAGTTCAGTGGAAGATACGCAGTATTTT
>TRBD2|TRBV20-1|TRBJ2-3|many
CSAVWGGATDTQYF
TGCAGTGCTGTCTGGGGGGGTGCCACAGATACGCAGTATTTT
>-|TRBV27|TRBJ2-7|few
CASSLSRGPSYERYF
TGTGCCAGCAGTTTAAGCCGGGGACCCTCCTACGAGCGGTACTTC
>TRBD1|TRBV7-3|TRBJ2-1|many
CASSLSPDRGYEQFF
TGTGCCAGCAGCTTAAGCCCGGACAGGGGGTATGAGCAGTTCTTC
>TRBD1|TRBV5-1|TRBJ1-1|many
CASSKEGDRGPTGEAFF
TGCGCCAGCAGCAAGGAGGGGGACAGGGGGCCAACCGGTGAAGCTTTCTTT
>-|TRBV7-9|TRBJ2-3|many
CASSSATWDTQYF
TGTGCCAGCAGCTCAGCTACTTGGGATACGCAGTATTTT
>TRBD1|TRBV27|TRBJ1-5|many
CASSLIGQVNQPQHF
TGTGCCAGCAGTTTAATCGGACAGGTCAATCAGCCCCAGCATTTT
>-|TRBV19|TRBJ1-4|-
CASSGREPNEKLFF
TGTGCCAGTAGTGGGAGGGAGCCTAATGAAAAACTGTTTTTT
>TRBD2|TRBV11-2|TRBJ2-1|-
CASSPARGGSNEQFF
TGTGCCAGCAGCCCCGCCCGAGGCGGGAGTAATGAGCAGTTCTTC
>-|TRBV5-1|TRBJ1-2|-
CASSPKTTGYGYTF
TGCGCCAGCAGCCCGAAGACAACGGGCTATGGCTACACCTTC
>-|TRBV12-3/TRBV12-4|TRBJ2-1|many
CASSLTVEAGNEQFF
TGTGCCAGCAGCTTGACAGTTGAAGCAGGGAATGAGCAGTTCTTC
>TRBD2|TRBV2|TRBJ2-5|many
CASRLAQETQYF
TGTGCCAGCCGACTAGCCCAAGAGACCCAGTACTTC